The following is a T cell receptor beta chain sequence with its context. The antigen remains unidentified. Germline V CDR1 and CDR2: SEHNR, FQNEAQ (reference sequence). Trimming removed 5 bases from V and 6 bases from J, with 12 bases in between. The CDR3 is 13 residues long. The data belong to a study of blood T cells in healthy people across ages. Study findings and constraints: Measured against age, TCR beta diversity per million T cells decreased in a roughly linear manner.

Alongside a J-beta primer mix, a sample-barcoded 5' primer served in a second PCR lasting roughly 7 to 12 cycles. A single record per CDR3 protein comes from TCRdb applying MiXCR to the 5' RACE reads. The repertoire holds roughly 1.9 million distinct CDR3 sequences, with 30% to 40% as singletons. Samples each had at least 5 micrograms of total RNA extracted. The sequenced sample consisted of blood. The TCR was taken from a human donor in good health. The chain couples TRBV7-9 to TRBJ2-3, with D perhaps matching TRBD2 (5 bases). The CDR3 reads CASSTTEADTQYF. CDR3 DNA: TGTGCCAGCAGCACGACGGAGGCCGATACGCAGTATTTT.